Below, 30 T cell receptor beta chains from the same sample are listed, as sequenced in a study of T-cell reconstitution after alpha-beta-depleted transplantation in children listed by TCRdb under 2016. The library was produced with PCR. These reads were obtained on an Illumina HiSeq 2500. Molecular barcoding was employed in the preparation of TCR libraries, with unique molecular identifiers being used to normalize TCRbeta repertoire quantification. Using fastp at Q25 and MiXCR, TCRdb reprocessed the public reads and kept productive beta chains. Rows are combined by CDR3 protein, so each entry shows the most common genes and DNA. The sample table records about 610,000 distinct CDR3 sequences; over 9.5% of these occur just once. Less than 4.5% of the sample is in the top ten clones. Material: PBMCs from the stem cell graft donor, obtained from the stem cell graft. The receptors were sampled from a human donor who donated a stem cell graft to a child with acute myeloid leukemia.

This clonotype has at least ten counts. The genes are TRBV7-2 and TRBJ2-7; D possibly matches TRBD1 or TRBD2 (5 bases each). Germline V gene data show CDR1 as SGHTA and CDR2 as FQGNSA. V gave up 2 bases and J gave up 3 bases, with 14 bases separating them. This CDR3 has 15 residues. CDR3 DNA: TGTGCCAGCAGCTTAAACCCGGGGACCAACTACGAGCAGTACTTC. Translation: CASSLNPGTNYEQYF.

V usage is TRBV6-2 or TRBV6-3 and J usage is TRBJ2-1; 7 bases align to TRBD1. Germline V gene data show CDR1 as MNHEY and CDR2 as SVGEGT. V shed 6 bases, J shed 4 bases, and the junction held 9 bases outside the gene matches. The CDR3 sequence is 15 residues long. The CDR3 coding sequence is TGTGCCAGCAGCTTCGACAGGGTCGAGTACAATGAGCAGTTCTTC. Amino acid sequence: CASSFDRVEYNEQFF.

The chain employs TRBV27 and TRBJ2-5; perhaps TRBD2 as D (6 bases). V was shortened by 5 bases and J by 2 bases, with 12 bases between the two germline ends. The CDR3 extends over 14 amino acids. Germline values: CDR1 MNHEY, CDR2 SMNVEV (reference sequence). DNA for the CDR3: TGTGCCAGCAGTCCGGCGGGGCGGCAAGAGACCCAGTACTTC. Its translation: CASSPAGRQETQYF.

This chain uses TRBV4-3 with TRBJ2-5, with D possibly matching TRBD1 (6 bases). The CDR3 contains 13 residues. V was pared by 3 bases and J by 5 bases, with 10 bases between. Per the germline V gene, CDR1 is LGHNA and CDR2 is YSLEER. Here the CDR3 DNA reads TGCGCCAGCAGCCAGAGCAGGGGTGAGACCCAGTACTTC. It yields the protein CASSQSRGETQYF.

This clonotype was detected ten times or more. The gene calls are TRBV27 and TRBJ2-3, with D hard to call. This CDR3 comprises 13 residues. Trimming shortened V by 4 bases and J by 1 base, and 6 bases separated the two germline ends. Germline V lookup: CDR1 MNHEY, CDR2 SMNVEV (reference sequence). DNA for the CDR3: TGTGCCAGCAGTTACACAGGCACAGATACGCAGTATTTT. This codes for CASSYTGTDTQYF.

This clonotype was seen ten or more times. The CDR3 DNA is TGTGCCAGCACGGACTTCCTCTCCTACGAGCAGTACTTC. It encodes CASTDFLSYEQYF. The chain recombines TRBV6-2 or TRBV6-3 with TRBJ2-7; weak D call: TRBD2 (5 bases). Trimming took off 7 bases at V and 0 bases at J, with 10 bases between the two ends. This CDR3 comprises 13 residues. The V gene's germline CDR1 is MNHEY and CDR2 SVGEGT.

The V and J genes are TRBV29-1 and TRBJ2-7, with TRBD2 as a possible D gene (5 bases). Trimming took 4 bases from V and 0 from J, leaving 16 bases between them. Germline V gene data show CDR1 as SQVTM and CDR2 as ANQGSEA. This CDR3 is 15 amino acids long. In nucleotides, the CDR3 is TGCAGCGTTGGGGGTGTGGGAACTAGCTCCTACGAGCAGTACTTC. It translates to CSVGGVGTSSYEQYF.

This clonotype was recorded a few times. V is TRBV9 and J is TRBJ2-1; 8 positions agree with TRBD1. The CDR3 loop spans 16 amino acids. Unmatched junction bases numbered 12, after V lost 1 base and J lost 9 bases. Germline-derived CDR1 and CDR2 are SGDLS and YYNGEE. The CDR3 reads CASSVQWAGGRIEQFF. The CDR3 bases are TGTGCCAGCAGCGTACAGTGGGCAGGGGGCAGGATTGAGCAGTTCTTC.

CDR3 amino acids: CASSYSGDIGSSGANVLTF. DNA of the CDR3: TGTGCCAGCAGTTACTCCGGCGACATCGGCTCCTCTGGGGCCAACGTCCTGACTTTC. V is TRBV6-5 and J is TRBJ2-6; D gene uncertain. V gave up 0 bases and J gave up 0 bases, with 15 bases separating them. Germline CDR1 MNHEY, CDR2 SVGAGI. This CDR3 has 19 residues.

The CDR3 nucleotides are TGTGCCAGCAGCTTAGAACTTCAGCCCCAGCATTTT. This gives the protein CASSLELQPQHF. This rearrangement joins TRBV7-2 to TRBJ1-5; no firm D call. V dropped 1 base and J dropped 6 bases, with 4 bases sitting between them. The CDR3 consists of 12 residues. Germline CDR1 is SGHTA and CDR2 is FQGNSA.

The chain is built from TRBV5-1 and TRBJ1-3, with D uncertain. The CDR3 contains 13 residues. The V and J ends lost 5 bases and 3 bases respectively, with 9 bases between them. Per germline, CDR1 SGHRS and CDR2 YFSETQ. This CDR3 is CASRLANGNTIYF. Written as DNA, the CDR3 is TGCGCCAGCAGACTGGCCAATGGAAACACCATATATTTT.

The J gene is TRBJ2-5, the V gene TRBV20-1, with 7 bases that match TRBD2. Trimming took 6 bases from V and 2 from J; bases not matched to a gene: 9. Germline V gives CDR1 DFQATT, CDR2 SNEGSKA (reference sequence). This CDR3 is built from 14 residues. CDR3 coding DNA: TGCAGTGCCCGAACCCCGGGAGGACAAGAGACCCAGTACTTC. This translates into CSARTPGGQETQYF.

V and J are TRBV20-1 and TRBJ2-1; weak D call: TRBD2 (5 bases). The CDR3 has 14 residues. V was pared by 2 bases and J by 2 bases, with 10 bases between. Germline-derived CDR1 and CDR2 are DFQATT and SNEGSKA (reference sequence). Here the CDR3 DNA reads TGCAGTGCTAGATCGGGGAGTCCCTACAATGAGCAGTTCTTC. It translates to CSARSGSPYNEQFF.

Ten or more counts support this clonotype. V usage is TRBV20-1 and J usage is TRBJ1-3, with 7 positions matching TRBD1. The CDR3 totals 13 residues. Losses at the gene ends were 6 bases for V and 0 bases for J; bases not matched to a gene: 2. Germline loops: CDR1 DFQATT, CDR2 SNEGSKA (reference sequence). The CDR3 here is CSARQGSGNTIYF. CDR3 DNA sequence: TGCAGTGCCAGACAGGGCTCTGGAAACACCATATATTTT.

This clonotype was recorded many times. The chain is built from TRBV12-3 or TRBV12-4 and TRBJ2-7; 11 nucleotides agree with TRBD2. With 6 bases clipped from V and 0 bases from J, the junction kept 4 bases outside the gene matches. The CDR3 consists of 15 residues. The CDR3 sequence: CASRQGTSGSYEQYF. CDR3 nucleotides: TGTGCCAGCAGACAAGGGACTAGCGGCTCCTACGAGCAGTACTTC.

The chain recombines TRBV20-1 with TRBJ2-7; the match to TRBD1 covers 7 bases. J lost 9 bases, V lost 6 bases, and 8 bases had no gene match. The germline V gene encodes CDR1 DFQATT and CDR2 SNEGSKA (reference sequence). The CDR3 consists of 11 residues. In DNA, the CDR3 is TGCAGTGCGAGGGACAGTTTAAGGCAGTACTTC. As protein: CSARDSLRQYF.

Only a few counts were recorded for this clonotype. This sequence joins TRBV20-1 and TRBJ2-5; D is unresolved. The CDR3 runs to 10 residues. Germline assignment: CDR1 DFQATT and CDR2 SNEGSKA (reference sequence). V lost 4 bases and J lost 7, with 7 bases in between. The CDR3 here is CSAINVTQYF. CDR3 DNA: TGCAGTGCTATTAACGTGACCCAGTACTTC.

This clonotype has a handful of counts. The chain carries TRBV5-1 and TRBJ1-1; 7 bases match TRBD1. Per germline, CDR1 SGHRS and CDR2 YFSETQ. The trim removed 0 bases at V and 8 bases at J, leaving 16 bases unmatched. CDR3 length: 17 amino acids. The CDR3 is CASSLGGDSKFRSEAFF. The CDR3 DNA reads as TGCGCCAGCAGCTTGGGAGGGGACAGTAAGTTTCGGAGCGAAGCTTTCTTT. The variable domain in full, with the rest retrieved from reference TRBV5-1 and TRBJ1-1, is KAGVTQTPRYLIKTRGQQVTLSCSPISGHRSVSWYQQTPGQGLQFLFEYFSETQRNKGNFPGRFSGRQFSNSRSEMNVSTLELGDSALYLCASSLGGDSKFRSEAFFGQGTRLTVV.

This clonotype was seen only a few times. This chain's CDR3 is CASSFQLYTDTQYF. The CDR3 DNA reads as TGTGCCAGCAGTTTCCAGCTATACACAGATACGCAGTATTTT. The J gene is TRBJ2-3, the V gene TRBV27; D ambiguous. CDR3 length: 14 amino acids. Trimming shortened V by 3 bases and J by 2 bases, and 9 bases separated the two germline ends. Germline values: CDR1 MNHEY, CDR2 SMNVEV (reference sequence).

The rearrangement links TRBV15 to TRBJ2-3; D not resolved. CDR3 size: 15 residues. Trimming took 1 base from V and 5 from J, leaving 13 bases between them. Germline assignment: CDR1 LNHNV and CDR2 YYDKDF (reference sequence). The CDR3 loop reads CATSRVPLQKDTQYF. CDR3 DNA: TGTGCCACCAGCAGAGTCCCCCTTCAGAAAGATACGCAGTATTTT.

The chain links TRBV27 to TRBJ2-1; 13 bases map to TRBD2. This CDR3 region has 17 residues. Germline V gene data show CDR1 as MNHEY and CDR2 as SMNVEV (reference sequence). Trimming at V came to 11 bases and at J to 9 bases, leaving 19 bases not matched to a gene. DNA for the CDR3: TGTGCCGTAGAGGGCGGACTAGCGGGAGTTGGGAGGTTTGAGCAGTTCTTC. This encodes CAVEGGLAGVGRFEQFF.

This clonotype was detected many times. The chain recombines TRBV6-1 with TRBJ2-1; D is perhaps TRBD1 or TRBD2 (5 bases each). Germline CDR1 is MNHNS and CDR2 is SASEGT. V was pared by 6 bases and J by 8 bases, with 14 bases between. The CDR3 runs 13 residues. Written as DNA, the CDR3 is TGTGCCAGCAGGAATACGGGGACGGATGAGCAGTTCTTC. Translation gives CASRNTGTDEQFF.

This clonotype was seen ten or more times. The V gene is TRBV2, the J gene TRBJ2-1; unclear D gene. Trimming cost V 8 bases and J 3 bases, with 11 bases left between them. Germline lookup yields CDR1 SNHLY and CDR2 FYNNEI. The length of the CDR3 is 13 residues. The CDR3 coding sequence is TGTGCCAGCGGCTCCTCCAACTACAATGAGCAGTTCTTC. Translation gives CASGSSNYNEQFF.

The CDR3 region has the DNA TGTGCCAGCAGCTTTAGCTGGCAAAACACTGAAGCTTTCTTT. Translating gives CASSFSWQNTEAFF. The chain links TRBV7-2 to TRBJ1-1; D uncertain. This CDR3 has 14 residues. CDR1 is SGHTA and CDR2 is FQGNSA in the germline V gene. Trimming took off 3 bases at V and 2 bases at J, with 10 bases between the two ends.

The V and J genes are TRBV5-1 and TRBJ1-4; D gene uncertain. The CDR3 is made up of 16 amino acids. The V end was cut by 2 bases, the J end by 5 bases, with 16 bases between. The germline V gene has CDR1 SGHRS and CDR2 YFSETQ. The CDR3 nucleotides read TGCGCCAGCAGCTTAATGACGGGAGGTGAGAATGAAAAACTGTTTTTT. Its protein is CASSLMTGGENEKLFF.

The J gene is TRBJ2-7, the V gene TRBV20-1; the D gene could be TRBD1 or TRBD2 (6 bases each). The CDR3 is made up of 13 amino acids. Trimming took 6 bases from V and 5 from J, leaving 17 bases between them. Per germline, CDR1 DFQATT and CDR2 SNEGSKA (reference sequence). The CDR3: CSAPPGGFDEQYF. The CDR3 coding sequence is TGCAGTGCCCCCCCCGGGGGCTTCGACGAGCAGTACTTC.

This clonotype came up many times. The rearrangement joins TRBV12-3 or TRBV12-4 to TRBJ2-1; D may be TRBD1 (6 bases). V was trimmed by 1 base and J by 8 bases, leaving 12 bases between them. This CDR3 has 14 amino acids. In DNA form, the CDR3 reads TGTGCCAGCAGTTTAGGTGGGGGCTGGGATGAGCAGTTCTTC. Translating it yields CASSLGGGWDEQFF.

The rearrangement links TRBV7-8 to TRBJ2-7; D is uncertain. Germline-derived CDR1 and CDR2 are SGHVS and FQNEAQ. V gave up 3 bases and J gave up 1 base, with 13 bases separating them. The CDR3 runs 15 residues. This CDR3 is CASSFSRATSYEQYF. The DNA for the CDR3 is TGTGCCAGCAGCTTTTCTAGGGCCACGTCCTACGAGCAGTACTTC.

This clonotype showed up just a few times. The chain uses TRBV28 and TRBJ2-7; TRBD2 matches at 12 bases. The CDR3 totals 15 residues. With V trimmed by 6 bases and J by 4 bases, 7 bases remained unmatched. The V gene's germline CDR1 is MDHEN and CDR2 SYDVKM. The CDR3 DNA reads TGTGCCAGCAGAGGACTAGCGGGGACCGTGTACGAGCAGTACTTC. It codes for CASRGLAGTVYEQYF.

This clonotype was counted ten times or more. J is TRBJ2-2 and V is TRBV7-3; 10 bases are shared with TRBD2. Per germline, CDR1 SGHTA and CDR2 FQGTGA. V shed 4 bases, J shed 1 base, and the junction held 9 bases outside the gene matches. The CDR3 contains 18 residues. The CDR3, as DNA: TGTGCCAGCAGCTACACAACCTTAGCGGGAGGGAACACCGGGGAGCTGTTTTTT. Protein sequence: CASSYTTLAGGNTGELFF.